These 13 T cell receptor beta chains were all obtained from the same sample, sequenced in a study of identical twins. Each CDR3 protein is one row after TCRdb ran MiXCR on the 5' RACE reads. Of about 890,000 distinct CDR3 sequences listed, approximately 13% are singletons. The same sample was also studied in work on yellow fever vaccine responses in identical twins.

The sample taken for sequencing was PBMCs. Source of these receptors: a woman aged 18-30 years in good health.

The V call is TRBV5-1, the J call TRBJ2-2; 11 bases match TRBD1. The CDR3 totals 17 residues. Germline loops: CDR1 SGHRS, CDR2 YFSETQ. The V and J ends lost 4 bases and 7 bases, in that order; junction bases with no gene match: 12. The CDR3 nucleotides read TGCGCCAGCAGCCCGCGGCCGGGACAGGGGGTCGGCGGGGAGCTGTTTTTT. Translating gives CASSPRPGQGVGGELFF.

CDR3 region: CASRRAGTNTGELFF. The CDR3 DNA is TGTGCCAGCAGGAGAGCCGGGACGAACACCGGGGAGCTGTTTTTT. The V call is TRBV12-3 or TRBV12-4, the J call TRBJ2-2; tentatively, D is TRBD2 (5 bases). This CDR3 spans 15 amino acids. V was cut by 6 bases and J by 0 bases, with 11 bases left in between.

This clonotype was seen many times. The chain carries TRBV12-3 or TRBV12-4 and TRBJ2-3; 8 bases match TRBD2. The ends lost 3 bases at V and 2 bases at J; junction bases unmatched: 13. This CDR3 has 18 amino acids. CDR3 amino acids: CASSFIVLREVDTDTQYF. In DNA form, the CDR3 reads TGTGCCAGCAGTTTTATAGTCTTGCGGGAGGTAGACACAGATACGCAGTATTTT.

The V and J genes are TRBV2 and TRBJ2-1; D might be TRBD1 or TRBD2, each matching 5 bases. Germline CDR1 SNHLY, CDR2 FYNNEI. V gave up 10 bases and J gave up 4 bases, with 11 bases separating them. The CDR3 consists of 12 residues. CDR3 coding DNA: TGTGCCATCAGGGACGGTTACAATGAGCAGTTCTTC. It translates to CAIRDGYNEQFF.

This clonotype was recorded at least ten times. V is TRBV12-3 or TRBV12-4 and J is TRBJ2-7; 7 bases fit TRBD2. This CDR3 region has 15 residues. Losses at the gene ends were 1 base for V and 0 bases for J; bases not matched to a gene: 3. The CDR3, as DNA: TGTGCCAGCAGTTTAGGGCTAGCGGTCTCCTACGAGCAGTACTTC. Amino acid sequence: CASSLGLAVSYEQYF.

This clonotype was seen ten or more times. The gene calls are TRBV24-1 and TRBJ1-5; D possibly corresponds to TRBD1 (6 bases). V was trimmed by 8 bases and J by 0 bases, leaving 25 bases between them. The germline V gene encodes CDR1 KGHDR and CDR2 SFDVKD. The CDR3 has 19 residues. CDR3: CATMERPSSGHRSNQPQHF. The CDR3 DNA reads TGTGCCACCATGGAGCGCCCCTCCTCGGGACACCGTAGCAATCAGCCCCAGCATTTT.

This CDR3 reads CASSYSNGPGYNEQFF. DNA of the CDR3: TGTGCCAGCAGTTACTCGAACGGTCCGGGGTACAATGAGCAGTTCTTC. The gene calls are TRBV6-5 and TRBJ2-1; a possible D gene is TRBD2 (5 bases). The germline V and J ends were trimmed by 0 bases and 4 bases, with 13 bases remaining between them. The germline gives CDR1 MNHEY, CDR2 SVGAGI. CDR3 size: 16 residues.

CDR3: CASSDVLLGQSGANVLTF. The DNA for the CDR3 is TGTGCCAGCAGTGACGTATTGTTAGGGCAATCTGGGGCCAACGTCCTGACTTTC. The chain uses TRBV6-4 and TRBJ2-6; D is ambiguous. V lost 2 bases and J lost 1, with 15 bases in between. Germline V gene lookup returns CDR1 MRHNA and CDR2 SNTAGT. This CDR3 has 18 residues.

This chain connects TRBV6-5 to TRBJ2-1; 7 bases agree with TRBD2. J lost 3 bases, V lost 2 bases, and 4 bases had no gene match. The germline V gene has CDR1 MNHEY and CDR2 SVGAGI. The CDR3 covers 15 residues. The CDR3 sequence is CASSYTSAYYNEQFF. The CDR3, as DNA: TGTGCCAGCAGTTACACTAGCGCATACTACAATGAGCAGTTCTTC.

This clonotype occurred a few times. The rearrangement joins TRBV3-1 to TRBJ2-2; D remains ambiguous. Germline CDR1 is LGHDT and CDR2 is YNNKEL (reference sequence). Trimming cost V 4 bases and J 4 bases, with 19 bases left between them. This CDR3 contains 17 residues. CDR3 DNA sequence: TGTGCCAGCAGCCCTCGAATAGAGGATACGATCACCGGGGAGCTGTTTTTT. Protein: CASSPRIEDTITGELFF.

This clonotype was counted between two and nine times. The rearrangement links TRBV7-9 to TRBJ2-2, with TRBD1 as a possible D gene (5 bases). Trimming left V 6 bases short and J 1 base short, with 15 bases between. This CDR3 has 16 residues. Looked up from germline, CDR1 is SEHNR and CDR2 is FQNEAQ (reference sequence). CDR3 loop: CASRPKDSLNTGELFF. Here the CDR3 DNA reads TGTGCCAGCAGACCTAAAGACAGTCTGAACACCGGGGAGCTGTTTTTT.

This clonotype came up a few times. The chain carries TRBV28 and TRBJ2-1, with D maybe TRBD2 (5 bases). V lost 7 bases and J 8 bases, leaving 12 bases between the germline ends. The CDR3 is 12 amino acids. Looked up from germline, CDR1 is MDHEN and CDR2 is SYDVKM. Here the CDR3 reads CASTEGFYEQFF. CDR3 in DNA: TGTGCCAGCACAGAGGGTTTCTATGAGCAGTTCTTC.

The rearrangement joins TRBV5-5 to TRBJ2-2; D unresolved. The V end was cut by 1 base, the J end by 1 base, with 8 bases between. The germline gives CDR1 SGHKS, CDR2 YYEKEE (reference sequence). The CDR3 is made up of 15 amino acids. The CDR3 sequence: CASSLSPMNTGELFF. CDR3 DNA sequence: TGTGCCAGCAGCTTGTCCCCCATGAACACCGGGGAGCTGTTTTTT.